This TCR beta chain was identified in a study of CD8+ T cells in alopecia areata. The CDR3 runs to 15 residues. V was pared by 1 base and J by 2 bases, with 9 bases between. Germline V gives CDR1 GTSNPN, CDR2 SVGIG (reference sequence). Once RNA had been extracted, it was reverse transcribed into cDNA to act as the sequencing template. Assay: immunoSEQ multiplex PCR; the TCRdb copy retains only in-frame clones and omits some. The data show 150,000 to 200,000 clones, 50% to 60% seen once. The sample's treatment: oral pan-JAK inhibitor, 5-10 mg twice daily. It was from alopecia areata patients that lesional scalp punch biopsies and peripheral blood were collected.

Material: CD4+ T cells sorted from blood, obtained at week 4, from a patient treated with tofacitinib. This sequence was found in a human donor with alopecia areata. The rearrangement uses TRBV30 and TRBJ2-6, with D possibly TRBD1 on 5 matching bases. The CDR3, as DNA: TGTGCCTGGAGTGGAAGGGGCCCTGGGGCCAACGTCCTGACTTTC. This codes for CAWSGRGPGANVLTF.